What follows are 7 T cell receptor beta chains derived from one specimen sequenced in a study of OX40 agonist ivuxolimab in advanced cancers. Library prep was done by the immunoSEQ multiplex PCR assay. Imported from immuneACCESS, the table was reduced by TCRdb to in-frame sequences with V and J called. These copies leave out some clones; in studies compared against another copy, an unresolved V gene accounts for under half, and the cause of the remainder is not known. This sample has 95,000 to 100,000 clones in its table, and around 83% of those were observed once. Almost 1.5% of the sample comes from the top ten. This specimen was CD4+ or CD8+ T cells sorted from blood, taken in a trial of the OX40 agonist ivuxolimab. The receptors come from an adult with an advanced solid tumor such as melanoma, head and neck, liver or kidney cancer.

This rearrangement joins TRBV6-5 to TRBJ2-7, with D hard to call. Trimming pared 5 bases from V and 0 bases from J, leaving 11 bases between. Germline loops: CDR1 MNHEY, CDR2 SVGAGI. The CDR3 loop spans 14 amino acids. DNA for the CDR3: TGTGCCAGCAGTCGCGGAGTGAGCTCCTACGAGCAGTACTTC. It is translated as CASSRGVSSYEQYF.

V and J are TRBV6-1 and TRBJ1-2; D uncertain. V was trimmed by 0 bases and J by 4 bases, leaving 15 bases between them. The germline V gene has CDR1 MNHNS and CDR2 SASEGT. This CDR3 is 16 amino acids long. The CDR3 region has the DNA TGTGCCAGCAGTGAAGCCTCTAGGACCCAGAGCTATGGCTACACCTTC. It translates to CASSEASRTQSYGYTF.

By share, this clone ranks as medium-sized. V usage is TRBV19 and J usage is TRBJ1-6; D unclear. Germline CDR1 LNHDA, CDR2 SQIVND (reference sequence). The V gene lost 6 bases and the J gene lost 7 bases, with 13 bases spanning the gap. The CDR3 is 14 residues long. The CDR3 DNA is TGTGCCAGTAGACCGGGAAGACCAAATTCACCCCTCCACTTT. Translated, it gives CASRPGRPNSPLHF.

This chain links TRBV7-9 with TRBJ2-7, with 12 bases fitting TRBD1. J was trimmed by 5 bases and V by 5 bases; bases with no gene match: 7. From germline, CDR1 is SEHNR and CDR2 FQNEAQ (reference sequence). CDR3 length equals 15 residues. The CDR3 DNA is TGTGCCAGCAGCCCCGGGACAGGGGGCGTCAACGAGCAGTACTTC. Protein sequence: CASSPGTGGVNEQYF.

V usage is TRBV15 and J usage is TRBJ1-5; TRBD1 is a possible D gene (5 bases). V was cut by 0 bases and J by 3 bases, with 15 bases left in between. Looked up from germline, CDR1 is LNHNV and CDR2 is YYDKDF (reference sequence). The CDR3 loop spans 17 amino acids. The CDR3 loop reads CATSRESAGNPNQPQHF. The CDR3 DNA is TGTGCCACCAGCAGAGAATCGGCAGGGAACCCCAATCAGCCCCAGCATTTT.

This chain uses TRBV6-5 with TRBJ1-2, with 8 nucleotides matching TRBD1. Unmatched junction bases numbered 9, after V lost 4 bases and J lost 8 bases. From germline, CDR1 is MNHEY and CDR2 SVGAGI. This CDR3 spans 14 amino acids. Here the CDR3 reads CASSSAAGGGGYTF. The DNA for the CDR3 is TGTGCCAGCAGTTCGGCGGCAGGGGGCGGGGGCTACACCTTC.

The V gene is TRBV4-1, the J gene TRBJ1-1; D possibly corresponds to TRBD1 (5 bases). In germline, CDR1 is MGHRA, CDR2 YSYEKL. The CDR3 is 14 amino acids. Trimming cost V 5 bases and J 1 base, with 11 bases left between them. CDR3 DNA: TGCGCCAGCAGCAAGGGGCGGGAGAACACTGAAGCTTTCTTT. This codes for CASSKGRENTEAFF.